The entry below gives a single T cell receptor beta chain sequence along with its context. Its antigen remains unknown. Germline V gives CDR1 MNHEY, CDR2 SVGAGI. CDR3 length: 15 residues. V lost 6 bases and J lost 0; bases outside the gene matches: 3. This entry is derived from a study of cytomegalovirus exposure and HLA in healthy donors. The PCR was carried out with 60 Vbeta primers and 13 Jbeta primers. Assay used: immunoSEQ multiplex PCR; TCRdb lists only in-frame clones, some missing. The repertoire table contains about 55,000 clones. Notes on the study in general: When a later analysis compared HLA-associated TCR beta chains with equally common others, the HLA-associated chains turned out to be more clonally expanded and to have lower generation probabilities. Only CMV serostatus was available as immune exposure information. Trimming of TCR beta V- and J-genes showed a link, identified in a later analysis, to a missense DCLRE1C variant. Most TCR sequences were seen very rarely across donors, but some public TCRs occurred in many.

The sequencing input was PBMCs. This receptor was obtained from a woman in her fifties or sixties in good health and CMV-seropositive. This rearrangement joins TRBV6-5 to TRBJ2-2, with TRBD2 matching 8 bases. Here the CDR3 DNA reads TGTGCCAGCAGAAGGCGGGGGGCGAACACCGGGGAGCTGTTTTTT. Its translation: CASRRRGANTGELFF.